These 26 T cell receptor beta chains share one sample of origin, sequenced in a study of blood T cell repertoires in COVID-19. TCRdb keeps only in-frame clones here, not all; method: immunoSEQ multiplex PCR. Of 200,000 to 250,000 clones listed, 84% were seen once; the top ten hold 5.1%. Material: peripheral blood. These TCRs come from a woman aged 55-69 years who had recovered from COVID-19.

As concerns this clone: This same CDR3 is encoded by further DNA sequences in the sample. This chain joins TRBV7-2 and TRBJ1-2, with a possible D match to TRBD1 (5 bases). Trimming shortened V by 1 base and J by 7 bases, and 10 bases separated the two germline ends. CDR1 SGHTA and CDR2 FQGNSA come from the germline V gene. CDR3 length: 13 amino acids. In DNA form, the CDR3 reads TGTGCCAGCAGCTTAGGGGGGGACGGTGGCTACACCTTC. It translates to CASSLGGDGGYTF.

This clone has a handful of counts. The chain joins TRBV9 to TRBJ1-3, with a weak D call TRBD1 (5 bases). Trimming cost V 0 bases and J 0 bases, with 13 bases left between them. Germline CDR1 is SGDLS and CDR2 is YYNGEE. This CDR3 has 17 residues. CDR3 loop: CASSVGRQSNSGNTIYF. For the CDR3, the DNA is TGTGCCAGCAGCGTAGGGCGACAGAGTAACTCTGGAAACACCATATATTTT.

The chain joins TRBV19 to TRBJ2-7; 9 nucleotides align to TRBD1. Germline values: CDR1 LNHDA, CDR2 SQIVND (reference sequence). V gave up 5 bases and J gave up 6 bases; unmatched junction bases: 8. The CDR3 is made up of 14 amino acids. The CDR3 sequence is CASSVDRGGGEQYF. DNA of the CDR3: TGTGCCAGTAGTGTGGACAGGGGAGGAGGCGAGCAGTACTTC.

The chain joins TRBV7-9 to TRBJ1-2, with TRBD1 matching over 7 bases. CDR1 is SEHNR, CDR2 FQNEAQ, per germline (reference sequence). J lost 0 bases, V lost 5 bases, and 9 bases had no gene match. This CDR3 has 16 amino acids. This CDR3 reads CASSGGTELANYGYTF. In DNA form, the CDR3 reads TGTGCCAGCAGCGGGGGGACAGAACTAGCTAACTATGGCTACACCTTC. Together with reference TRBV7-9 and TRBJ1-2, the CDR3 gives the full variable domain: DTGVSQNPRHKITKRGQNVTFRCDPISEHNRLYWYRQTLGQGPEFLTYFQNEAQLEKSRLLSDRFSAERPKGSFSTLEIQRTEQGDSAMYLCASSGGTELANYGYTFGSGTRLTVV.

The chain combines TRBV2 with TRBJ1-2; D is uncertain. V was pared by 0 bases and J by 7 bases, with 12 bases between. Germline V CDR1 and CDR2: SNHLY, FYNNEI. The CDR3 covers 14 residues. The CDR3 spells CASSEARGSGGYTF. The CDR3 coding sequence is TGTGCCAGCAGTGAAGCGAGAGGTTCGGGTGGCTACACCTTC. Together with reference TRBV2 and TRBJ1-2, the CDR3 gives the full variable domain: EPEVTQTPSHQVTQMGQEVILRCVPISNHLYFYWYRQILGQKVEFLVSFYNNEISEKSEIFDDQFSVERPDGSNFTLKIRSTKLEDSAMYFCASSEARGSGGYTFGSGTRLTVV.

This clone has more than one count but fewer than ten. This chain connects TRBV10-1 to TRBJ2-3, with 7 positions matching TRBD1. The germline gives CDR1 WNHNN, CDR2 SYGVQD (reference sequence). This CDR3 has 16 residues. Losses at the gene ends were 5 bases for V and 0 bases for J; bases not matched to a gene: 8. As DNA, the CDR3 is TGCGCCAGCAGTCTTGAGGGACAGATTAGCACAGATACGCAGTATTTT. Protein: CASSLEGQISTDTQYF.

This clone turned up a few times. The rearrangement links TRBV5-1 to TRBJ2-7; D is possibly TRBD1 (6 bases). Trimming cost V 0 bases and J 3 bases, with 10 bases left between them. Germline assignment: CDR1 SGHRS and CDR2 YFSETQ. The CDR3 spans 14 residues. CDR3 in DNA: TGCGCCAGCAGCTTGGACGGACAGATCTACGAGCAGTACTTC. Its translation: CASSLDGQIYEQYF.

This sequence joins TRBV30 and TRBJ2-2; 7 positions match TRBD1. The germline V gene has CDR1 GTSNPN and CDR2 SVGIG (reference sequence). This CDR3 is built from 15 residues. Trimming took 0 bases from V and 7 from J; bases not matched to a gene: 8. The CDR3 spells CAWSVMTGSIGELFF. In DNA form, the CDR3 reads TGTGCCTGGAGTGTAATGACAGGGAGTATCGGGGAGCTGTTTTTT.

The CDR3 region has the DNA TGTGCCAGTAGCCTACAGGGTTTACAGCCCCAGCATTTT. This codes for CASSLQGLQPQHF. V gene TRBV19 combines with J gene TRBJ1-5; D might be TRBD1 (6 bases). With 6 bases removed from V and 7 bases from J, the gap between germline ends came to 13 bases. Germline-derived CDR1 and CDR2 are LNHDA and SQIVND (reference sequence). This CDR3 region has 13 residues.

V is TRBV5-4 and J is TRBJ1-2; perhaps TRBD1 as D (6 bases). From germline, CDR1 is SGHNT and CDR2 YYREEE (reference sequence). V was shortened by 4 bases and J by 3 bases, with 10 bases between the two germline ends. The CDR3 runs 13 residues. CDR3 residues: CASSTRQDYGYTF. The CDR3 bases are TGTGCCAGCAGCACCCGACAGGACTATGGCTACACCTTC.

The gene calls are TRBV5-1 and TRBJ1-3; D unclear. This CDR3 has 16 amino acids. Between the trimmed V and J ends, which lost 0 bases and 1 base, there was a span of 11 bases. The germline CDR1 and CDR2 sequences are SGHRS and YFSETQ. The chain's CDR3 is CASSLGVQNSGNTIYF. The CDR3 DNA sequence: TGCGCCAGCAGCTTGGGCGTTCAAAATTCTGGAAACACCATATATTTT.

The gene calls are TRBV7-2 and TRBJ1-1; 10 bases fit TRBD1. The length of the CDR3 is 16 residues. Germline V lookup: CDR1 SGHTA, CDR2 FQGNSA. The V gene end was trimmed by 2 bases and the J gene end by 3 bases; junction bases not matched to a gene: 6. CDR3 nucleotides: TGTGCCAGCAGCTTAAGTCCGGGACAGGGGTACACTGAAGCTTTCTTT. Protein product: CASSLSPGQGYTEAFF.

This CDR3 is CASSQGREQSEQYF. The CDR3 DNA reads as TGCGCCAGCAGCCAGGGGCGGGAGCAAAGCGAGCAGTACTTC. The chain is built from TRBV5-1 and TRBJ2-7; D might be TRBD2 (7 bases). V was clipped by 4 bases and J by 6 bases, with 17 bases between them. The CDR3 loop spans 14 amino acids. Germline assignment: CDR1 SGHRS and CDR2 YFSETQ.

V usage is TRBV12-3 or TRBV12-4 and J usage is TRBJ1-6; 7 nucleotides agree with TRBD1. CDR3 length: 13 amino acids. The V gene end was trimmed by 6 bases and the J gene end by 10 bases; junction bases not matched to a gene: 6. The CDR3 here is CASRRDSGSPLHF. CDR3 nucleotide sequence: TGTGCCAGCAGGCGGGACAGCGGGTCACCCCTCCACTTT.

This chain connects TRBV19 to TRBJ2-1, with 12 nucleotides matching TRBD2. In germline, CDR1 is LNHDA, CDR2 SQIVND (reference sequence). The junction had 8 bases not matched to a gene; V was cut back by 5 bases and J by 9 bases. This CDR3 is 15 amino acids long. Here the CDR3 reads CASSPRLAGEGEQFF. Written as DNA, the CDR3 is TGTGCCAGTAGTCCCAGACTAGCGGGGGAGGGTGAGCAGTTCTTC.

V and J are TRBV30 and TRBJ2-2; D is unclear. The CDR3 has 15 residues. V was cut by 0 bases and J by 3 bases, with 11 bases left in between. In germline, CDR1 is GTSNPN, CDR2 SVGIG (reference sequence). The CDR3 here is CAWSVLEIDTGELFF. The DNA for the CDR3 is TGTGCCTGGAGTGTATTGGAGATCGACACCGGGGAGCTGTTTTTT.

The chain carries TRBV14 and TRBJ2-3; 9 bases fit TRBD2. This CDR3 is built from 16 residues. V shed 1 base, J shed 5 bases, and the junction held 7 bases outside the gene matches. The germline CDR1 and CDR2 sequences are SGHDN and FVKESK. The CDR3 bases are TGTGCCAGCAGCCAAGCTCTAGCGGGGAGGGGAGATACGCAGTATTTT. Amino acids: CASSQALAGRGDTQYF. Full variable domain (missing parts from reference TRBV14 and TRBJ2-3): EAGVTQFPSHSVIEKGQTVTLRCDPISGHDNLYWYRRVMGKEIKFLLHFVKESKQDESGMPNNRFLAERTGGTYSTLKVQPAELEDSGVYFCASSQALAGRGDTQYFGPGTRLTVL.

This chain uses TRBV5-1 with TRBJ2-1; TRBD2 agrees at 12 bases. This CDR3 is built from 16 residues. Per germline, CDR1 SGHRS and CDR2 YFSETQ. The trim removed 3 bases at V and 9 bases at J, leaving 10 bases unmatched. CDR3 sequence reads: CASSSPSSGGAREQFF. In DNA form, the CDR3 reads TGCGCCAGCAGCTCCCCTTCTAGCGGGGGGGCGCGTGAGCAGTTCTTC.

This clone was seen only once. The chain employs TRBV4-1 and TRBJ1-2, with TRBD1 as a possible D gene (6 bases). Per germline, CDR1 MGHRA and CDR2 YSYEKL. CDR3 length: 16 amino acids. The V gene lost 1 base and the J gene lost 0 bases, with 12 bases spanning the gap. The CDR3 DNA follows: TGCGCCAGCAGCCAAGCTTGGGGGGGCTCTAACTATGGCTACACCTTC. Its translation: CASSQAWGGSNYGYTF.

This clone was observed a single time. V is TRBV5-1 and J is TRBJ2-1; 9 nucleotides match TRBD1. The CDR3 has 15 amino acids. V lost 4 bases and J lost 7; bases outside the gene matches: 9. The V gene's germline CDR1 is SGHRS and CDR2 YFSETQ. CDR3 nucleotide sequence: TGCGCCAGCAGCAAGGGACAGGGCGCTGGGAATGAGCAGTTCTTC. Its protein product is CASSKGQGAGNEQFF. Together with reference TRBV5-1 and TRBJ2-1, the CDR3 gives the full variable domain: KAGVTQTPRYLIKTRGQQVTLSCSPISGHRSVSWYQQTPGQGLQFLFEYFSETQRNKGNFPGRFSGRQFSNSRSEMNVSTLELGDSALYLCASSKGQGAGNEQFFGPGTRLTVL.

This chain connects TRBV7-3 to TRBJ2-5; no firm D call. The V end was cut by 4 bases, the J end by 7 bases, with 25 bases between. CDR1 and CDR2 from the germline V gene are SGHTA and FQGTGA. The CDR3 totals 17 residues. CDR3 in amino acids: CASSSRGDNGDVGTQYF. In DNA, the CDR3 is TGTGCCAGCAGCTCTAGAGGAGATAACGGAGATGTCGGGACCCAGTACTTC.

The rearrangement links TRBV29-1 to TRBJ1-2; 7 bases line up with TRBD1. CDR3 length: 13 amino acids. The J segment lost 5 bases and the V segment lost 5 bases, leaving 8 bases of the junction unmatched. The germline V gene has CDR1 SQVTM and CDR2 ANQGSEA. CDR3 residues: CSVSTGDSYGYTF. For the CDR3, the DNA is TGCAGCGTTAGTACAGGGGACTCGTATGGCTACACCTTC.

The chain recombines TRBV6-5 with TRBJ1-3; the match to TRBD1 covers 8 bases. Trimming took 6 bases from V and 8 from J; bases not matched to a gene: 3. The germline V gene encodes CDR1 MNHEY and CDR2 SVGAGI. The CDR3 runs to 12 residues. The CDR3 DNA follows: TGTGCCAGCAGCAGGGGGCTGGACACCATATATTTT. As protein: CASSRGLDTIYF.

The chain employs TRBV7-9 and TRBJ2-2; unclear D gene. The V end was cut by 6 bases, the J end by 0 bases, with 11 bases between. The CDR3 consists of 15 residues. Germline loops: CDR1 SEHNR, CDR2 FQNEAQ (reference sequence). The chain's CDR3 is CASRKQSPNTGELFF. The CDR3 nucleotides are TGTGCCAGCAGAAAACAGTCGCCGAACACCGGGGAGCTGTTTTTT.

The rearrangement uses TRBV11-2 and TRBJ1-1, with D possibly matching TRBD1 (5 bases). The CDR3 spans 14 residues. V was clipped by 5 bases and J by 4 bases, with 14 bases between them. Germline V gives CDR1 SGHAT, CDR2 FQNNGV. In nucleotides, the CDR3 is TGTGCCAGCAGCGACGCTTCAGGGTCCACTGAAGCTTTCTTT. Its translation is CASSDASGSTEAFF.

J is TRBJ2-1 and V is TRBV5-1, with 10 bases fitting TRBD2. This CDR3 contains 15 residues. Trimming at V came to 3 bases and at J to 9 bases, leaving 9 bases not matched to a gene. CDR1 and CDR2 from the germline V gene are SGHRS and YFSETQ. In DNA form, the CDR3 reads TGCGCCAGCAGCTCAAGCGGGGGGGCCAGGGTTGAGCAGTTCTTC. This encodes CASSSSGGARVEQFF.